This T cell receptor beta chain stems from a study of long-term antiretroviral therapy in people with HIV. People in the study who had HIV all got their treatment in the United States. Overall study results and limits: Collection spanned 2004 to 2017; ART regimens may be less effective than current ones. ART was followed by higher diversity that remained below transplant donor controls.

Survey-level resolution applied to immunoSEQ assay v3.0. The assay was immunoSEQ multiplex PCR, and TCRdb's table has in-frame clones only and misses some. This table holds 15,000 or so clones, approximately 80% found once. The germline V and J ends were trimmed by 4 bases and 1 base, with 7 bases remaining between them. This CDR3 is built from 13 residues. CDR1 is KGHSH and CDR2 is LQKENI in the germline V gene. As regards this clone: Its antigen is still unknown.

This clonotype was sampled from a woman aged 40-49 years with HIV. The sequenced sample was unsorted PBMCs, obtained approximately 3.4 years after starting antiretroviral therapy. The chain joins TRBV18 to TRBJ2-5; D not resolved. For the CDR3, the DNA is TGTGCCAGCTCACTCGGGTTCCAAGAGACCCAGTACTTC. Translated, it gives CASSLGFQETQYF.